The 4 T cell receptor beta chains listed next were all sequenced from one sample in a study of memory CD4+ T cells and cytomegalovirus serostatus (dated by TCRdb to about 2019). Library construction relied on the immunoSEQ multiplex PCR assay. Not all clones reach the TCRdb copy of this immuneACCESS table, which keeps in-frame sequences only. Checked studies attribute under half of the gap to unresolved V genes and leave the rest unexplained. The sample records 56,000 or so clones, more than 75% of which are singletons. The ten biggest clones cover around 0.4% of the sample. A FACSAria II was used to sort memory CD4+ T cells, defined as single viable CD3+CD4+CD8-CD45RO+ cells. The sequencing sample was made of memory CD4+ T cells from blood. All receptors derive from an adult in good health and CMV-seronegative.

The CDR3: CASLQGGGDSPLHF. CDR3 nucleotide sequence: TGTGCCAGCCTCCAAGGGGGAGGGGATTCACCCCTCCACTTT. The genes are TRBV28 and TRBJ1-6; D might be TRBD1 (6 bases). CDR3 length: 14 residues. Germline assignment: CDR1 MDHEN and CDR2 SYDVKM. Deletions cut 8 bases from V and 8 bases from J, with 16 bases between.

The chain recombines TRBV5-1 with TRBJ1-1; D gene unclear. Trimming took off 4 bases at V and 1 base at J, with 8 bases between the two ends. CDR3 length equals 13 residues. Germline values: CDR1 SGHRS, CDR2 YFSETQ. For the CDR3, the DNA is TGCGCCAGCAGCCTAGAACAGAACACTGAAGCTTTCTTT. This codes for CASSLEQNTEAFF.

This clone has a single count. The CDR3 protein is CASSIQNTEAFF. The DNA for the CDR3 is TGTGCCAGTAGTATTCAGAACACTGAAGCTTTCTTT. V gene TRBV19 combines with J gene TRBJ1-1, with D uncertain. The CDR3 has 12 residues. The germline V gene encodes CDR1 LNHDA and CDR2 SQIVND (reference sequence). Trimming pared 3 bases from V and 1 base from J, leaving 3 bases between.

The CDR3 protein is CASRPTVRASGTEAFF. The CDR3 bases are TGTGCCAGCAGACCTACCGTCCGGGCCTCGGGGACTGAAGCTTTCTTT. The V call is TRBV7-2, the J call TRBJ1-1; D ambiguous. This CDR3 is 16 amino acids long. Trimming removed 6 bases at V and 5 bases at J, with 22 bases between. The germline V gene encodes CDR1 SGHTA and CDR2 FQGNSA.